This T cell receptor beta chain is from a study of blood T cell repertoires in COVID-19. Overall study context: The United States, Italy and Spain were the sources of the acute and convalescent COVID-19 samples. T cells, B-cell-depleted T cells, or PBMCs provided the cDNA or gDNA that served as material.

V lost 7 bases and J lost 3; bases outside the gene matches: 8. The CDR3 sequence is 14 residues long. Germline V gene data show CDR1 as MNHEY and CDR2 as SVGAGI. Original processing notes: Cell counts per sample came from amplifying reference gene primers. Clones were read by immunoSEQ multiplex PCR, and TCRdb kept only the in-frame ones, dropping some. That table gives V, J and clone size, and the DNA gave D and trimming. The sample lists about 150,000 clones; around 82% were seen once. The sample consisted of peripheral blood. The source is a man between 60 and 75 years old with acute or convalescent COVID-19. The chain employs TRBV6-5 and TRBJ1-2; 7 bases fit TRBD1. CDR3 loop: CASNLQGPDYGYTF. DNA of the CDR3: TGTGCCAGCAACCTACAGGGGCCGGACTATGGCTACACCTTC.